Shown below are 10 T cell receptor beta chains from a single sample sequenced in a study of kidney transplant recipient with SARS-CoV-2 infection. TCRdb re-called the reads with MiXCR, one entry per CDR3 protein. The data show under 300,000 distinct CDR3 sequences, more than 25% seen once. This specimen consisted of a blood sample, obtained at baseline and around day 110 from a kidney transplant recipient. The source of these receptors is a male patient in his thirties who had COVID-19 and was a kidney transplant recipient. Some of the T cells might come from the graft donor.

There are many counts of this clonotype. This CDR3 is CATSNVRSTRKTYGYTF. For the CDR3, the DNA is TGTGCCACCAGTAATGTACGTAGTACCAGAAAGACCTATGGCTACACCTTC. This chain uses TRBV24-1 with TRBJ1-2; D unclear. The germline V gene encodes CDR1 KGHDR and CDR2 SFDVKD. Trimming removed 6 bases from V and 4 bases from J, with 23 bases in between. CDR3 length equals 17 residues.

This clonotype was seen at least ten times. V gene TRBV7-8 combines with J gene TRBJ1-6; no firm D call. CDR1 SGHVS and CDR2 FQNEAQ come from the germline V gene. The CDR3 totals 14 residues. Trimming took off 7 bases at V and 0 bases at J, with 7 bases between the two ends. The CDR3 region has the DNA TGTGCCAGCACCCCGAGCTCCTATAATTCACCCCTCCACTTT. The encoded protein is CASTPSSYNSPLHF.

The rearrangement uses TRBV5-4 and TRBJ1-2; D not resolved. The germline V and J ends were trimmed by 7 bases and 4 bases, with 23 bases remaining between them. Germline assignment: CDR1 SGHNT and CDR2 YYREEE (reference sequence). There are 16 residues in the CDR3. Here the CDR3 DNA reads TGTGCCAGCCCCCTATGCGTACCAGGAAAGACCTATGGCTACACCTTC. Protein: CASPLCVPGKTYGYTF.

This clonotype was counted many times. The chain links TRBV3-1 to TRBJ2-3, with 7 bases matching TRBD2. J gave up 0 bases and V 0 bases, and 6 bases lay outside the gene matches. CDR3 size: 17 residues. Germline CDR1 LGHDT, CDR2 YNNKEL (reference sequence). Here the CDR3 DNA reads TGTGCCAGCAGCCAAGATGCTGGGAGGGTTAGCACAGATACGCAGTATTTT. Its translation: CASSQDAGRVSTDTQYF.

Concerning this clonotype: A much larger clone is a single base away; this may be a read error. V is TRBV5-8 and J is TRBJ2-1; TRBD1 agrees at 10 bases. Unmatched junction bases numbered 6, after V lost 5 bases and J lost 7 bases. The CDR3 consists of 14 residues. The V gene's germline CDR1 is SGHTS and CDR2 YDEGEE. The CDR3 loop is CASRTGTGENEQFF. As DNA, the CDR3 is TGTGCCAGCAGGACCGGGACAGGGGAGAATGAGCAGTTCTTC. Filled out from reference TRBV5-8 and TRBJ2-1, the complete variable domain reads EAGVTQSPTHLIKTRGQQATLRCSPISGHTSVYWYQQALGLGLQFLLWYDEGEERNRGNFPPRFSGRQFPNYSSELNVNALELEDSALYLCASRTGTGENEQFFGPGTRLTVL.

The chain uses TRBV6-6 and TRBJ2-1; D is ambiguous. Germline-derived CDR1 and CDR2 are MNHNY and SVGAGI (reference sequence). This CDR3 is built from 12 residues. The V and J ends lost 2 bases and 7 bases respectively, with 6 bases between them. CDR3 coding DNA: TGTGCCAGCAGTTACGCCTTAAATGAGCAGTTCTTC. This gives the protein CASSYALNEQFF.

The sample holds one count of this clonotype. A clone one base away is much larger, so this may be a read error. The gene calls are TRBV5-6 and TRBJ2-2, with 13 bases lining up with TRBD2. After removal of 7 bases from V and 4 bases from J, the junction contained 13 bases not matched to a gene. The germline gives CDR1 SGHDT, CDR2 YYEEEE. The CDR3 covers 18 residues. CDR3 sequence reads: CASGPVGLAGVGTGELFF. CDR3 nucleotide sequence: TGTGCCAGCGGCCCAGTCGGACTAGCGGGAGTCGGCACCGGGGAGCTGTTTTTT.

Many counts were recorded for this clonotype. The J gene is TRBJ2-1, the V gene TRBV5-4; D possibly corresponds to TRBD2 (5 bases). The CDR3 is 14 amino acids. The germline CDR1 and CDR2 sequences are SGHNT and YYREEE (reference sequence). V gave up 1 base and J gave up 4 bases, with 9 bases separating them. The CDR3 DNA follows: TGTGCCAGCAGCTTGTCAGCGGATTACAATGAGCAGTTCTTC. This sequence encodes CASSLSADYNEQFF.

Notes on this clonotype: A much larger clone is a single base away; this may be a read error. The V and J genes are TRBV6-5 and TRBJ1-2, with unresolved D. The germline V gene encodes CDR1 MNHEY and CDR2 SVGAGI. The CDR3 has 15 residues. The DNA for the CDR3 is TGTGCCAGCAATTACTACACGACGGAAAACTATGGCTACACCTTC. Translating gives CASNYYTTENYGYTF.

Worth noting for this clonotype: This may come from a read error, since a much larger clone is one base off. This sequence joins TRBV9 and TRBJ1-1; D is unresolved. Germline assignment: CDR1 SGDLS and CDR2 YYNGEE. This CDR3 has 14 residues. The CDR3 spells CAGSAGSALPEAFF. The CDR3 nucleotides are TGTGCCGGCAGCGCCGGGTCGGCCCTTCCTGAAGCTTTCTTT.